The clone carrying this TCR beta chain showed up many times. Its specificity is unknown. These data belong to a study of prognosis after radiotherapy for stage I lung cancer. Study details: Roughly 13 men and six or seven women, aged about 50 to 85 and with a median age of about 74 years, made up the patients. In this cohort, no one received concurrent therapy with stereotactic body radiotherapy.

Genomic DNA served as the source from which two-round multiplex PCR generated TCR beta CDR3 amplicons. Used in first-round PCR were primers specific to each TRBV and TRBJ gene. TCRdb re-called the multiplex PCR reads through MiXCR, storing one row per CDR3 protein. Seen here are some 60,000 distinct CDR3 sequences, approximately 26% observed once, and the top ten hold 7.5%. Findings and caveats of the study: Lower Shannon entropy after stereotactic body radiation therapy was observed in patients who went on to develop distant metastases.

The CDR3 is 14 residues long. Germline V lookup: CDR1 MDHEN, CDR2 SYDVKM. Deletions cut 6 bases from V and 7 bases from J, with 18 bases between. Two sampling time points were used, and around 6 milliliters of peripheral blood were drawn at each. V gene TRBV28 combines with J gene TRBJ1-1, with D unresolved. The TCR comes from a donor at least 50 years old with non-small cell lung cancer. The material was PBMCs, obtained before or after stereotactic body radiation therapy (not recorded which). The chain's CDR3 is CASSDRLGLREAFF. The DNA of the CDR3 is TGTGCCAGCAGCGACCGGTTAGGCCTTCGTGAAGCTTTCTTT.